Presented here are 32 T cell receptor beta chains from one specimen sequenced in a study of CD8+ T cells in alopecia areata. Reverse transcribed after extraction, RNA yielded cDNA as the sequencing template. Sequencing was performed with immunoSEQ multiplex PCR; in TCRdb, only in-frame clones are kept and a portion is missing. The sample lists thousands of clones, almost 65% occurring once. From alopecia areata patients, lesional scalp punch biopsies and peripheral blood were collected. Sequenced here: skin, sampled at week 0. Receptor source: a human donor with alopecia areata.

This sequence joins TRBV19 and TRBJ2-5; D remains unclear. V was shortened by 4 bases and J by 1 base, with 13 bases between the two germline ends. There are 15 residues in the CDR3. Germline V CDR1 and CDR2: LNHDA, SQIVND (reference sequence). The CDR3 DNA is TGTGCCAGTAGTAACGGCGGACGGAGCCAAGAGACCCAGTACTTC. Residues: CASSNGGRSQETQYF.

The chain links TRBV7-9 to TRBJ2-1, with TRBD2 identical over 10 bases. The V gene's germline CDR1 is SEHNR and CDR2 FQNEAQ (reference sequence). The CDR3 extends over 17 amino acids. The V and J ends lost 5 bases and 5 bases, in that order; junction bases with no gene match: 12. The CDR3 is CASSPPSGTSAHNEQFF. The DNA for the CDR3 is TGTGCCAGCAGCCCTCCCTCCGGGACTAGCGCCCACAATGAGCAGTTCTTC. Filled out from reference TRBV7-9 and TRBJ2-1, the complete variable domain reads DTGVSQNPRHKITKRGQNVTFRCDPISEHNRLYWYRQTLGQGPEFLTYFQNEAQLEKSRLLSDRFSAERPKGSFSTLEIQRTEQGDSAMYLCASSPPSGTSAHNEQFFGPGTRLTVL.

The chain carries TRBV11-2 and TRBJ1-1; possible D gene TRBD1, 6 bases. This CDR3 has 14 residues. V was pared by 5 bases and J by 1 base, with 11 bases between. CDR1 SGHAT and CDR2 FQNNGV come from the germline V gene. The CDR3 DNA is TGTGCCAGCAGCACCCCAGGGGAGAACACTGAAGCTTTCTTT. The encoded protein is CASSTPGENTEAFF. Filled out from reference TRBV11-2 and TRBJ1-1, the complete variable domain reads EAGVAQSPRYKIIEKRQSVAFWCNPISGHATLYWYQQILGQGPKLLIQFQNNGVVDDSQLPKDRFSAERLKGVDSTLKIQPAKLEDSAVYLCASSTPGENTEAFFGQGTRLTVV.

This clone was seen just once. V gene TRBV7-8 combines with J gene TRBJ1-5, with D possibly TRBD1 on 5 matching bases. The V end was cut by 4 bases, the J end by 2 bases, with 9 bases between. CDR1 is SGHVS and CDR2 is FQNEAQ in the germline V gene. The CDR3 consists of 14 residues. The CDR3 region is CASSSARGNQPQHF. CDR3 in DNA: TGTGCCAGCAGCTCCGCCAGGGGCAATCAGCCCCAGCATTTT.

The chain combines TRBV5-6 with TRBJ2-3; maybe TRBD2 (5 bases). With 1 base removed from V and 2 bases from J, the gap between germline ends came to 14 bases. The CDR3 is made up of 16 amino acids. Germline assignment: CDR1 SGHDT and CDR2 YYEEEE. The CDR3 is CASSLNIKRYTDTQYF. DNA of the CDR3: TGTGCCAGCAGCTTGAACATTAAGCGGTACACAGATACGCAGTATTTT.

This chain connects TRBV5-8 to TRBJ2-1; D is uncertain. V lost 1 base to trimming and J lost 0 bases, with 11 bases between them. CDR1 SGHTS and CDR2 YDEGEE come from the germline V gene. The CDR3 length is 16 residues. The CDR3 loop reads CASSLRVVSSYNEQFF. DNA of the CDR3: TGTGCCAGCAGCTTGCGCGTGGTCAGCTCCTACAATGAGCAGTTCTTC. Full variable domain (outside the CDR3, taken from reference TRBV5-8 and TRBJ2-1): EAGVTQSPTHLIKTRGQQATLRCSPISGHTSVYWYQQALGLGLQFLLWYDEGEERNRGNFPPRFSGRQFPNYSSELNVNALELEDSALYLCASSLRVVSSYNEQFFGPGTRLTVL.

In this sample, this clone turned up a few times. V is TRBV7-2 and J is TRBJ2-3; unclear D gene. Trimming pared 2 bases from V and 4 bases from J, leaving 4 bases between. There are 12 residues in the CDR3. Per the germline V gene, CDR1 is SGHTA and CDR2 is FQGNSA. Here the CDR3 DNA reads TGTGCCAGCAGCTTAATCCCAGATACGCAGTATTTT. This translates into CASSLIPDTQYF.

CDR3 sequence: CASSIPGGGYTF. As DNA, the CDR3 is TGTGCCAGCAGCATCCCAGGGGGAGGCTACACCTTC. The V call is TRBV9, the J call TRBJ1-2; 7 bases map to TRBD1. This CDR3 has 12 amino acids. V shed 4 bases and J 8 bases; nucleotides not matched to a gene: 5. Germline CDR1 SGDLS, CDR2 YYNGEE.

J is TRBJ2-2 and V is TRBV5-4; TRBD2 aligns across 11 bases. Trimming removed 5 bases from V and 6 bases from J; junction bases left unmatched: 12. Germline values: CDR1 SGHNT, CDR2 YYREEE (reference sequence). CDR3 size: 17 residues. CDR3 region: CASSDETSGIGAGELFF. In DNA form, the CDR3 reads TGTGCCAGCAGTGACGAGACTAGCGGGATTGGCGCCGGGGAGCTGTTTTTT.

This sequence joins TRBV7-9 and TRBJ1-1; no definite D call. Per germline, CDR1 SEHNR and CDR2 FQNEAQ (reference sequence). The CDR3 is made up of 15 amino acids. Trimming left V 5 bases short and J 4 bases short, with 17 bases between. The CDR3 nucleotides are TGTGCCAGCAGCGGCGTCAGTCCCCACTTCACTGAAGCTTTCTTT. Its protein product is CASSGVSPHFTEAFF.

V gene TRBV10-3 combines with J gene TRBJ1-2; 7 bases fit TRBD1. The length of the CDR3 is 16 residues. Germline loops: CDR1 ENHRY, CDR2 SYGVKD. The V gene end was trimmed by 6 bases and the J gene end by 4 bases; junction bases not matched to a gene: 14. The CDR3: CAISQSGTETLYGYTF. In DNA, the CDR3 is TGTGCCATCAGCCAATCCGGGACAGAGACGCTCTATGGCTACACCTTC.

The rearrangement uses TRBV5-1 and TRBJ1-2, with D possibly being TRBD1 (5 bases). The V end lost 0 bases, the J end lost 4 bases, and 25 bases lay between the germline ends. Germline loops: CDR1 SGHRS, CDR2 YFSETQ. The CDR3 is 19 amino acids. The CDR3 loop reads CASSLGISRGLKALYGYTF. CDR3 nucleotide sequence: TGCGCCAGCAGCTTGGGAATATCCCGGGGCCTAAAGGCGCTCTATGGCTACACCTTC. Complete variable domain (other parts from reference TRBV5-1 and TRBJ1-2): KAGVTQTPRYLIKTRGQQVTLSCSPISGHRSVSWYQQTPGQGLQFLFEYFSETQRNKGNFPGRFSGRQFSNSRSEMNVSTLELGDSALYLCASSLGISRGLKALYGYTFGSGTRLTVV.

V is TRBV7-2 and J is TRBJ1-6; D not certain. The CDR3 is 17 residues long. V gave up 3 bases and J gave up 10 bases, with 22 bases separating them. Germline CDR1 is SGHTA and CDR2 is FQGNSA. The CDR3 is CASSFQPDQRLVSPLHF. The DNA for the CDR3 is TGTGCCAGCAGCTTTCAGCCAGACCAGAGGCTGGTATCACCCCTCCACTTT.

This clone was observed a handful of times. This chain links TRBV28 with TRBJ2-3; D might be TRBD1 (6 bases). V lost 4 bases and J lost 2, with 16 bases in between. The CDR3 runs to 16 residues. CDR1 MDHEN and CDR2 SYDVKM come from the germline V gene. The CDR3 sequence is CASSSDRPLDTDTQYF. Here the CDR3 DNA reads TGTGCCAGCAGTTCAGACAGGCCGCTTGACACAGATACGCAGTATTTT.

This clone was seen once. The rearrangement uses TRBV5-1 and TRBJ2-2; perhaps TRBD1 as D (7 bases). Trimming pared 4 bases from V and 4 bases from J, leaving 14 bases between. The length of the CDR3 is 15 residues. Looked up from germline, CDR1 is SGHRS and CDR2 is YFSETQ. CDR3 sequence reads: CASSGGTDRTGELFF. CDR3 bases: TGCGCCAGCAGCGGCGGGACAGACCGCACCGGGGAGCTGTTTTTT.

The J gene is TRBJ2-3, the V gene TRBV4-1, with TRBD2 identical over 14 bases. The ends lost 5 bases at V and 4 bases at J; junction bases unmatched: 2. The V gene's germline CDR1 is MGHRA and CDR2 YSYEKL. The CDR3 sequence is 15 residues long. CDR3 region: CASSATSGGADTQYF. CDR3 nucleotide sequence: TGCGCCAGCAGCGCGACTAGCGGGGGGGCAGATACGCAGTATTTT.

The chain links TRBV30 to TRBJ2-7; TRBD2 aligns across 7 bases. V was pared by 6 bases and J by 3 bases, with 8 bases of the junction left unmatched. The CDR3 loop spans 13 amino acids. Germline-derived CDR1 and CDR2 are GTSNPN and SVGIG (reference sequence). CDR3 sequence reads: CACREGGSYEQYF. The CDR3 DNA is TGTGCCTGTCGTGAGGGCGGGAGCTACGAGCAGTACTTC.

This chain connects TRBV19 to TRBJ2-3; D not certain. CDR1 is LNHDA and CDR2 is SQIVND in the germline V gene (reference sequence). V was clipped by 0 bases and J by 0 bases, with 7 bases between them. This CDR3 spans 15 amino acids. DNA of the CDR3: TGTGCCAGTAGTATAGATCACGACAGCACAGATACGCAGTATTTT. It translates to CASSIDHDSTDTQYF.

This clone was recorded a few times. The rearrangement uses TRBV28 and TRBJ2-6; TRBD2 might be the D (6 bases). The CDR3 loop spans 18 amino acids. Trimming removed 4 bases from V and 2 bases from J, with 18 bases in between. CDR1 and CDR2 (germline): MDHEN, SYDVKM. CDR3 loop: CASSSITSRLAGANVLTF. As DNA, the CDR3 is TGTGCCAGCAGTTCGATAACATCAAGACTAGCTGGGGCCAACGTCCTGACTTTC.

V usage is TRBV4-3 and J usage is TRBJ2-1; 8 bases line up with TRBD1. This CDR3 is built from 17 residues. Germline V gives CDR1 LGHNA, CDR2 YSLEER. V trimming: 4 bases; J trimming: 7 bases; junction bases outside the gene matches: 15. The CDR3 DNA follows: TGCGCCAGCAGCCCTCAACATCTCCAGGGGGCGCGTAATGAGCAGTTCTTC. Translating gives CASSPQHLQGARNEQFF.

The J gene is TRBJ2-2, the V gene TRBV23-1; D remains ambiguous. TRBV23-1 is sorted into the ORF group, with uncertain function. The V end lost 9 bases, the J end lost 6 bases, and 8 bases lay between the germline ends. The CDR3 totals 11 residues. Here the CDR3 reads CASPFAGELFF. The CDR3 region has the DNA TGCGCCAGTCCCTTTGCCGGGGAGCTGTTTTTT.

In the case of this clone: Compared with germline, one end of the junction differs, possibly owing to a read error. The rearrangement joins TRBV5-1 to TRBJ2-5; 7 nucleotides match TRBD1. The CDR3 is 13 amino acids. CDR1 SGHRS and CDR2 YFSETQ come from the germline V gene. The CDR3 here is CASTYRGQDTQYF. DNA for the CDR3: TGCGCCAGTACATACAGGGGTCAAGATACCCAGTACTTC.

This clone was observed a handful of times. J is TRBJ2-7 and V is TRBV29-1, with 9 bases identical to TRBD2. Germline CDR1 SQVTM, CDR2 ANQGSEA. Losses at the gene ends were 6 bases for V and 3 bases for J; bases not matched to a gene: 6. CDR3 size: 13 residues. The CDR3 region is CSVSSGTVYEQYF. CDR3 bases: TGCAGCGTATCTAGCGGGACCGTCTACGAGCAGTACTTC.

This chain connects TRBV6-9 to TRBJ2-1, with a tentative D call TRBD1 (5 bases). Trimming removed 7 bases at V and 0 bases at J, with 16 bases between. The CDR3 contains 16 residues. The germline gives CDR1 MNHGY, CDR2 SVAAGI. CDR3 nucleotide sequence: TGTGCCAGCAAGTCAGGGCAGGCAAGCTCCTACAATGAGCAGTTCTTC. Translation: CASKSGQASSYNEQFF.

This clone was observed a handful of times. This chain joins TRBV7-9 and TRBJ1-6; the match to TRBD1 covers 7 bases. Looked up from germline, CDR1 is SEHNR and CDR2 is FQNEAQ (reference sequence). Unmatched junction bases numbered 5, after V lost 5 bases and J lost 7 bases. The CDR3 length is 14 residues. CDR3 DNA sequence: TGTGCCAGCAGCGGGGGACAGCTAAATTCACCCCTCCACTTT. Encoded protein: CASSGGQLNSPLHF.

By its share, this clone is medium-sized (0.01 to 0.1%). The V gene is TRBV28, the J gene TRBJ2-7; unclear D gene. The CDR3 contains 16 residues. Germline CDR1 MDHEN, CDR2 SYDVKM. Trimming shortened V by 5 bases and J by 2 bases, and 19 bases separated the two germline ends. The CDR3: CASSTATPHFPYEQYF. In DNA form, the CDR3 reads TGTGCCAGCAGTACGGCTACGCCCCACTTTCCCTACGAGCAGTACTTC.

This clone came up a few times. The chain couples TRBV7-9 to TRBJ1-5, with TRBD1 as a possible D gene (6 bases). This CDR3 contains 16 residues. CDR1 and CDR2 from the germline V gene are SEHNR and FQNEAQ (reference sequence). V lost 4 bases and J 2 bases, leaving 15 bases between the germline ends. The CDR3 region has the DNA TGTGCCAGCAGCTCACAGGGAGGAGAAGGCAATCAGCCCCAGCATTTT. Protein product: CASSSQGGEGNQPQHF.

The V call is TRBV27, the J call TRBJ1-1; 8 bases are shared with TRBD1. V was pared by 6 bases and J by 0 bases, with 3 bases of the junction left unmatched. Germline CDR1 and CDR2: MNHEY and SMNVEV (reference sequence). The CDR3 covers 14 residues. The CDR3 spells CASRGDRLNTEAFF. As DNA, the CDR3 is TGTGCCAGCAGGGGGGACAGGTTGAACACTGAAGCTTTCTTT.

The gene calls are TRBV9 and TRBJ2-1; 7 bases are shared with TRBD1. CDR1 and CDR2 from the germline V gene are SGDLS and YYNGEE. The CDR3 spans 16 residues. V dropped 0 bases and J dropped 7; count of bases not matched to a gene: 10. Here the CDR3 DNA reads TGTGCCAGCAGCGTAGATGGCAGGGGGTACTCAAATGAGCAGTTCTTC. Amino acids: CASSVDGRGYSNEQFF.

The chain combines TRBV7-9 with TRBJ2-4; no reliable D call. Germline loops: CDR1 SEHNR, CDR2 FQNEAQ (reference sequence). The CDR3 loop spans 13 amino acids. V shed 1 base and J shed 1 base, with 2 bases lying between them. CDR3 nucleotides: TGTGCCAGCAGCTTAGAGGCCAAAAACATTCAGTACTTC. This codes for CASSLEAKNIQYF. Based on the CDR3 plus reference TRBV7-9 and TRBJ2-4, the full variable domain is DTGVSQNPRHKITKRGQNVTFRCDPISEHNRLYWYRQTLGQGPEFLTYFQNEAQLEKSRLLSDRFSAERPKGSFSTLEIQRTEQGDSAMYLCASSLEAKNIQYFGAGTRLSVL.

J is TRBJ1-2 and V is TRBV4-1; 9 bases are a match to TRBD1. Per germline, CDR1 MGHRA and CDR2 YSYEKL. This CDR3 has 18 residues. V was pared by 0 bases and J by 6 bases, with 14 bases of the junction left unmatched. The CDR3 sequence is CASSQELLRDRAGDGYTF. In nucleotides, the CDR3 is TGCGCCAGCAGCCAAGAACTCCTCCGGGACAGGGCTGGAGATGGCTACACCTTC.

This sequence joins TRBV19 and TRBJ2-7; 12 nucleotides agree with TRBD2. The V gene end was trimmed by 6 bases and the J gene end by 5 bases; junction bases not matched to a gene: 5. Germline loops: CDR1 LNHDA, CDR2 SQIVND (reference sequence). CDR3 length equals 14 residues. CDR3: CASRARLAGDEQYF. CDR3 nucleotide sequence: TGTGCCAGTAGGGCCCGACTAGCGGGAGACGAGCAGTACTTC.